This entry lists 25 T cell receptor beta chains sequenced from one sample in a study of blood T cell repertoires in COVID-19. TCRdb's table, derived via immunoSEQ multiplex PCR, lists solely in-frame clones and lacks some. Altogether fewer than 200,000 clones are present, roughly four fifths being singletons, with the ten largest covering around 2.1%. The specimen sequenced was peripheral blood. Receptor source: an elderly woman with acute or convalescent COVID-19.

This clone was observed a few times. The V and J genes are TRBV6-1 and TRBJ2-1, with 7 bases aligning to TRBD1. CDR1 is MNHNS, CDR2 SASEGT, per germline. The CDR3 has 13 amino acids. Unmatched junction bases numbered 2, after V lost 3 bases and J lost 6 bases. CDR3 nucleotide sequence: TGTGCCAGCAGTGATTACAGGGGCAATGAGCAGTTCTTC. Its translation is CASSDYRGNEQFF.

This rearrangement joins TRBV7-2 to TRBJ2-3; D is ambiguous. The CDR3 sequence is 12 residues long. Per the germline V gene, CDR1 is SGHTA and CDR2 is FQGNSA. The V end lost 4 bases, the J end lost 2 bases, and 4 bases lay between the germline ends. In nucleotides, the CDR3 is TGTGCCAGCAGCTGGGCCACAGATACGCAGTATTTT. As protein: CASSWATDTQYF.

Concerning this clone: Other nucleotide sequences from this sample produce the same CDR3. This sequence joins TRBV27 and TRBJ2-1; 12 bases align to TRBD2. Germline lookup yields CDR1 MNHEY and CDR2 SMNVEV (reference sequence). CDR3 size: 15 residues. Trimming at V came to 6 bases and at J to 4 bases, leaving 4 bases not matched to a gene. CDR3 protein: CASSLGLAGYNEQFF. CDR3 DNA sequence: TGTGCCAGCAGCCTGGGACTAGCGGGTTACAATGAGCAGTTCTTC.

The V and J genes are TRBV6-4 and TRBJ1-1, with 7 positions matching TRBD1. Germline lookup yields CDR1 MRHNA and CDR2 SNTAGT. The CDR3 sequence is 12 residues long. V shed 2 bases and J 12 bases; nucleotides not matched to a gene: 6. CDR3 in amino acids: CASSDLTGRPFF. CDR3 sequence (DNA): TGTGCCAGCAGTGACCTGACAGGGCGGCCTTTCTTT.

The CDR3 bases are TGTGCCAGCAGGAAGACAGGGGGCGTCAACGAGCAGTACTTC. Amino acid sequence: CASRKTGGVNEQYF. The V and J genes are TRBV2 and TRBJ2-7, with 10 positions matching TRBD1. CDR1 is SNHLY and CDR2 is FYNNEI in the germline V gene. This CDR3 has 14 residues. The V and J ends lost 6 bases and 5 bases, in that order; junction bases with no gene match: 7.

The chain uses TRBV6-5 and TRBJ1-2; TRBD1 is a possible D gene (5 bases). Trimming shortened V by 6 bases and J by 3 bases, and 8 bases separated the two germline ends. The CDR3 runs 12 residues. From germline, CDR1 is MNHEY and CDR2 SVGAGI. CDR3 in amino acids: CASRRGDYGYTF. The CDR3 DNA reads as TGTGCCAGCAGACGGGGGGACTATGGCTACACCTTC.

The V call is TRBV18, the J call TRBJ1-3, with TRBD1 identical over 7 bases. After removal of 5 bases from V and 2 bases from J, the junction contained 9 bases not matched to a gene. Germline V CDR1 and CDR2: KGHSH, LQKENI. There are 16 residues in the CDR3. The CDR3 loop reads CASSTRQGRAGNTIYF. CDR3 bases: TGTGCCAGCTCAACAAGACAGGGAAGAGCTGGAAACACCATATATTTT. The whole variable domain, filled in from reference TRBV18 and TRBJ1-3, reads NAGVMQNPRHLVRRRGQEARLRCSPMKGHSHVYWYRQLPEEGLKFMVYLQKENIIDESGMPKERFSAEFPKEGPSILRIQQVVRGDSAAYFCASSTRQGRAGNTIYFGEGSWLTVV.

The rearrangement joins TRBV30 to TRBJ1-2; D is perhaps TRBD1 (5 bases). Trimming took 0 bases from V and 2 from J, leaving 7 bases between them. The CDR3 has 13 amino acids. In germline, CDR1 is GTSNPN, CDR2 SVGIG (reference sequence). CDR3 in DNA: TGTGCCTGGAGTGTCGACAGCAACTATGGCTACACCTTC. Its protein product is CAWSVDSNYGYTF.

The V and J genes are TRBV5-1 and TRBJ2-1, with 7 bases identical to TRBD2. V gave up 6 bases and J gave up 2 bases; unmatched junction bases: 11. This CDR3 is built from 16 residues. CDR1 is SGHRS, CDR2 YFSETQ, per germline. CDR3 amino acids: CASTNSGTRTYNEQFF. CDR3 coding DNA: TGCGCCAGCACAAACAGCGGGACCCGGACCTACAATGAGCAGTTCTTC.

The chain couples TRBV5-4 to TRBJ1-4; D is unclear. V was cut by 4 bases and J by 8 bases, with 12 bases left in between. There are 13 residues in the CDR3. Germline V CDR1 and CDR2: SGHNT, YYREEE (reference sequence). CDR3 in amino acids: CASSQAGREKLFF. In DNA form, the CDR3 reads TGTGCCAGCAGCCAGGCGGGTAGGGAAAAACTGTTTTTT. Using reference TRBV5-4 and TRBJ1-4 for the parts outside the CDR3, the full variable domain is ETGVTQSPTHLIKTRGQQVTLRCSSQSGHNTVSWYQQALGQGPQFIFQYYREEENGRGNFPPRFSGLQFPNYSSELNVNALELDDSALYLCASSQAGREKLFFGSGTQLSVL.

The chain recombines TRBV12-3 or TRBV12-4 with TRBJ2-3; the D is unclear. V lost 3 bases to trimming and J lost 4 bases, with 8 bases between them. There are 13 residues in the CDR3. The CDR3 spells CASSLSGPDTQYF. CDR3 in DNA: TGTGCCAGCAGTTTGAGTGGTCCAGATACGCAGTATTTT.

This chain links TRBV7-9 with TRBJ2-3; 12 positions match TRBD2. The CDR3 covers 16 residues. Losses at the gene ends were 4 bases for V and 0 bases for J; bases not matched to a gene: 2. Looked up from germline, CDR1 is SEHNR and CDR2 is FQNEAQ (reference sequence). CDR3 amino acids: CASSSSGRGSTDTQYF. CDR3 DNA sequence: TGTGCCAGCAGCTCTAGCGGGAGGGGGAGCACAGATACGCAGTATTTT.

V is TRBV4-1 and J is TRBJ2-5, with 9 bases matching TRBD2. Trimming at V came to 0 bases and at J to 5 bases, leaving 7 bases not matched to a gene. CDR1 MGHRA and CDR2 YSYEKL come from the germline V gene. CDR3 length equals 16 residues. In nucleotides, the CDR3 is TGCGCCAGCAGCCAAGATGCAGGGACTAGCCTGGAGACCCAGTACTTC. It encodes CASSQDAGTSLETQYF.

The CDR3 region is CASAPDGNYGYTF. The CDR3 DNA follows: TGCGCCAGCGCTCCCGACGGGAACTATGGCTACACCTTC. The rearrangement links TRBV5-1 to TRBJ1-2; D is ambiguous. This CDR3 is built from 13 residues. Germline V gives CDR1 SGHRS, CDR2 YFSETQ. The V and J ends lost 7 bases and 2 bases respectively, with 12 bases between them.

Comments on this clone: This same CDR3 is encoded by further DNA sequences in the sample. The CDR3 coding sequence is TGTGCCAGCAGCCGCACAGGACCTGGAAACACCATATATTTT. This translates into CASSRTGPGNTIYF. The chain recombines TRBV3-1 (or the pseudogene TRBV3-2) with TRBJ1-3; D is perhaps TRBD1 (5 bases). Germline V gene lookup returns CDR1 LGHDT and CDR2 YNNKEL (reference sequence). The CDR3 contains 14 residues. Trimming took 4 bases from V and 2 from J, leaving 9 bases between them.

V is TRBV7-2 and J is TRBJ2-7, with 9 bases that match TRBD2. The length of the CDR3 is 15 residues. The V and J ends lost 1 base and 2 bases, in that order; junction bases with no gene match: 3. Germline V lookup: CDR1 SGHTA, CDR2 FQGNSA. CDR3 in amino acids: CASSLVGTSPYEQYF. In nucleotides, the CDR3 is TGTGCCAGCAGCTTAGTCGGGACTAGCCCCTACGAGCAGTACTTC.

This clone was counted between two and nine times. This chain links TRBV6-1 with TRBJ2-7; 7 bases fit TRBD1. The CDR3 runs 14 residues. The ends lost 5 bases at V and 3 bases at J; junction bases unmatched: 7. Germline assignment: CDR1 MNHNS and CDR2 SASEGT. For the CDR3, the DNA is TGTGCCAGCAGTCCGGGACAGTCTTTCTACGAGCAGTACTTC. Its protein product is CASSPGQSFYEQYF.

The J gene is TRBJ1-2, the V gene TRBV28, with D unresolved. V was clipped by 3 bases and J by 3 bases, with 20 bases between them. Germline V gives CDR1 MDHEN, CDR2 SYDVKM. This CDR3 region has 17 residues. The DNA of the CDR3 is TGTGCCAGCAGTTTCTTAGAGGAGACCGTCAAGGACTATGGCTACACCTTC. Its translation is CASSFLEETVKDYGYTF.

The chain is built from TRBV4-3 and TRBJ2-7, with 11 bases fitting TRBD2. CDR1 is LGHNA, CDR2 YSLEER, per germline. Trimming cost V 5 bases and J 7 bases; bases outside gene matches: 4. The CDR3 is 13 amino acids. DNA for the CDR3: TGCGCCAGCAGCGTATTAGCGGGAGGGGAGCAGTACTTC. Protein product: CASSVLAGGEQYF.

The J gene is TRBJ2-7, the V gene TRBV12-3 or TRBV12-4, with TRBD1 as a possible D gene (5 bases). The V end was cut by 3 bases, the J end by 6 bases, with 12 bases between. The CDR3 has 13 amino acids. Here the CDR3 reads CASSLNRLGEQYF. The CDR3 DNA reads as TGTGCCAGCAGTTTGAACAGGCTCGGCGAGCAGTACTTC.

The chain recombines TRBV6-2 or TRBV6-3 with TRBJ2-2; 9 nucleotides align to TRBD1. The V segment lost 4 bases and the J segment 6 bases; nucleotides outside the gene matches: 6. Germline values: CDR1 MNHEY, CDR2 SVGEGT. CDR3 length: 15 amino acids. The CDR3 region is CASSSGTGFAGELFF. The CDR3 DNA reads TGTGCCAGCAGTTCCGGGACAGGGTTCGCCGGGGAGCTGTTTTTT.

The gene calls are TRBV5-6 and TRBJ2-2; D perhaps matches TRBD1 (6 bases). Germline CDR1 SGHDT, CDR2 YYEEEE. The CDR3 totals 16 residues. Trimming removed 2 bases at V and 2 bases at J, with 13 bases between. The CDR3 DNA sequence: TGTGCCAGCAGCTTAGGCCCGGACAGAAACACCGGGGAGCTGTTTTTT. Residues: CASSLGPDRNTGELFF.

In this sample, this clone turned up once. The genes are TRBV19 and TRBJ2-7, with D tentatively TRBD1 (5 bases). V gave up 7 bases and J gave up 3 bases, with 13 bases separating them. Germline V CDR1 and CDR2: LNHDA, SQIVND (reference sequence). The CDR3 covers 13 residues. CDR3 in DNA: TGTGCCAGTAACGAAGGGGAATTCTACGAGCAGTACTTC. Its protein product is CASNEGEFYEQYF.

The rearrangement uses TRBV7-2 and TRBJ2-5, with 12 bases matching TRBD2. The CDR3 totals 17 residues. The germline V gene has CDR1 SGHTA and CDR2 FQGNSA. Trimming removed 2 bases from V and 3 bases from J; junction bases left unmatched: 7. The CDR3 loop is CASSLRTSGIGEETQYF. Written as DNA, the CDR3 is TGTGCCAGCAGCTTAAGGACTAGCGGGATAGGTGAAGAGACCCAGTACTTC. The entire variable domain, with the rest obtained from reference TRBV7-2 and TRBJ2-5, is as follows: GAGVSQSPSNKVTEKGKDVELRCDPISGHTALYWYRQSLGQGLEFLIYFQGNSAPDKSGLPSDRFSAERTGGSVSTLTIQRTQQEDSAVYLCASSLRTSGIGEETQYFGPGTRLLVL.

The chain carries TRBV29-1 and TRBJ1-2, with 9 bases matching TRBD1. The CDR3 runs to 14 residues. V dropped 6 bases and J dropped 2; count of bases not matched to a gene: 7. Germline V gene sequence: CDR1 SQVTM, CDR2 ANQGSEA. The CDR3 bases are TGCAGCGTCCTGGACAGGGGCCTAAACTATGGCTACACCTTC. The encoded protein is CSVLDRGLNYGYTF.